This T cell receptor beta chain appears in the sequencing data of a study of shared clonotypes between healthy human individuals. At the level of the study: The plates for each donor numbered three CD4 naive, three CD4 memory, two CD8 naive and one CD8 memory.

J lost 0 bases, V lost 0 bases, and 5 bases had no gene match. This CDR3 comprises 18 residues. Germline lookup yields CDR1 SEHNR and CDR2 FQNEAQ (reference sequence). Only one count was recorded for this clone. CD45RA+ naive and CD45RA-negative memory subsets were separated from CD4+ cells. Deep-level running was used for the assay. Profiling relied on immunoSEQ multiplex PCR, and the TCRdb table lists in-frame clones only, not all of them. Counted here are approximately 1,500,000 clones, approximately 98% occurring once; the ten biggest clones make up about 0.45%. The V gene is TRBV7-9, the J gene TRBJ2-1, with TRBD2 identical over 10 bases. The TCR sequence derives from a man younger than 40 in good health. Sequencing was done on a sample of naive CD4+ T cells sorted from blood. Subset: CD45RA+ positively selected. The CDR3 sequence: CASSLALAGHRSYNEQFF. The CDR3 DNA reads TGTGCCAGCAGCTTAGCACTAGCGGGACATCGCTCCTACAATGAGCAGTTCTTC. Full variable domain (rest looked up from reference TRBV7-9 and TRBJ2-1): DTGVSQNPRHKITKRGQNVTFRCDPISEHNRLYWYRQTLGQGPEFLTYFQNEAQLEKSRLLSDRFSAERPKGSFSTLEIQRTEQGDSAMYLCASSLALAGHRSYNEQFFGPGTRLTVL.